The next 25 T cell receptor beta chains were all read from a single sample in a study of breast tumors, draining lymph nodes, adjacent tissues. TCRdb used MiXCR to reprocess the multiplex PCR reads, holding one entry per CDR3 protein. The sample consists of some 22,000 distinct CDR3 sequences, roughly 60% of them appearing once. The sequencing sample was made of breast tumor tissue. All receptors derive from a female donor with breast cancer. Some clones in this sample may be carry-over from other donors' samples.

This clonotype was detected many times. The CDR3 loop is CAWNLAGGPDIQYF. As DNA, the CDR3 is TGTGCCTGGAACTTAGCGGGAGGGCCGGACATTCAGTACTTC. The gene calls are TRBV30 and TRBJ2-4; 11 nucleotides agree with TRBD2. Germline-derived CDR1 and CDR2 are GTSNPN and SVGIG (reference sequence). This CDR3 is 14 amino acids long. Germline trimming cut 4 bases from V and 8 bases from J; bases unmatched to any gene: 7.

The rearrangement links TRBV5-8 to TRBJ2-3; 10 bases agree with TRBD2. Unmatched junction bases numbered 6, after V lost 6 bases and J lost 5 bases. Looked up from germline, CDR1 is SGHTS and CDR2 is YDEGEE. The CDR3 loop spans 14 amino acids. CDR3 coding DNA: TGTGCCAGCACCAATCTAGCGGGAGTAGATACGCAGTATTTT. Its protein product is CASTNLAGVDTQYF. Complete variable domain (other parts from reference TRBV5-8 and TRBJ2-3): EAGVTQSPTHLIKTRGQQATLRCSPISGHTSVYWYQQALGLGLQFLLWYDEGEERNRGNFPPRFSGRQFPNYSSELNVNALELEDSALYLCASTNLAGVDTQYFGPGTRLTVL.

This chain uses TRBV6-6 with TRBJ1-3, with 9 bases fitting TRBD1. The CDR3 has 14 residues. Germline V CDR1 and CDR2: MNHNY, SVGAGI (reference sequence). CDR3 in amino acids: CGRADRGSGNTIYF. The CDR3 DNA follows: TGTGGCAGAGCGGACAGGGGCTCTGGAAACACCATATATTTT.

This clonotype was seen once. The chain combines TRBV6-1 with TRBJ2-7; 11 positions match TRBD1. Germline CDR1 reads MNHNS; CDR2 reads SASEGT. The CDR3 is 15 residues long. The V and J ends lost 4 bases and 5 bases, in that order; junction bases with no gene match: 7. In nucleotides, the CDR3 is TGTGCCAGCAGTGCAGAAGGGACAGGGGGTAACGAGCAGTACTTC. Translated, it gives CASSAEGTGGNEQYF.

A remark on this clonotype: This may be a read error: a much more frequent sequence differs by one nucleotide. The chain carries TRBV20-1 and TRBJ1-2; D is perhaps TRBD1 (6 bases). The germline gives CDR1 DFQATT, CDR2 SNEGSKA (reference sequence). The CDR3 covers 15 residues. In DNA, the CDR3 is TGCAGTGCTAGAGATCCGGGCAGGGGACCCTATGGCTACGCCTTC. It translates to CSARDPGRGPYGYAF.

By sample share, this clonotype is medium-sized. The V call is TRBV5-6, the J call TRBJ1-2; D gene uncertain. V dropped 0 bases and J dropped 6 bases, with 6 bases sitting between them. This CDR3 spans 12 amino acids. Germline V gene lookup returns CDR1 SGHDT and CDR2 YYEEEE. CDR3: CASSLVQNGYTF. Here the CDR3 DNA reads TGTGCCAGCAGCTTGGTGCAGAATGGCTACACCTTC.

A note on this clonotype: The DNA is omitted, as the CDR3 cannot be located on it reliably, and the CDR3 follows TCRdb's listing. V is TRBV7-6 and J is TRBJ2-2; no DNA check was done on the table's D call, TRBD1. Per germline, CDR1 SGHVS and CDR2 FNYEAQ. The CDR3 spans 22 amino acids, including both terminal residues. This chain's CDR3 is CASSVDRDYEQYFGPGTRELFF.

The chain couples TRBV2 to TRBJ1-5, with a weak D call TRBD1 (5 bases). V was clipped by 6 bases and J by 2 bases, with 11 bases between them. This CDR3 has 14 residues. CDR1 and CDR2 from the germline V gene are SNHLY and FYNNEI. The chain's CDR3 is CASSLDSGNQPQHF. The CDR3 bases are TGTGCCAGCAGCCTTGACAGCGGCAATCAGCCCCAGCATTTT. The full variable domain, with the rest looked up from reference TRBV2 and TRBJ1-5, is EPEVTQTPSHQVTQMGQEVILRCVPISNHLYFYWYRQILGQKVEFLVSFYNNEISEKSEIFDDQFSVERPDGSNFTLKIRSTKLEDSAMYFCASSLDSGNQPQHFGDGTRLSIL.

This chain joins TRBV20-1 and TRBJ2-1, with TRBD2 identical over 12 bases. The CDR3 has 15 amino acids. The junction had 6 bases not matched to a gene; V was cut back by 3 bases and J by 6 bases. Germline CDR1 is DFQATT and CDR2 is SNEGSKA (reference sequence). This chain's CDR3 is CSARALAGGFNEQFF. The CDR3 nucleotides read TGCAGTGCTAGGGCCCTAGCGGGAGGGTTCAATGAGCAGTTCTTC.

This sequence joins TRBV5-6 and TRBJ1-5; no firm D call. V lost 0 bases to trimming and J lost 0 bases, with 13 bases between them. The CDR3 has 17 amino acids. Per the germline V gene, CDR1 is SGHDT and CDR2 is YYEEEE. The CDR3 region has the DNA TGTGCCAGCAGCTTGGGTTCAGCGGGATATAGCAATCAGCCCCAGCATTTT. Translated, it gives CASSLGSAGYSNQPQHF.

This clonotype appeared many times. A read error is possible here, since a much larger clone lies one base away. The V and J genes are TRBV6-1 and TRBJ2-1, with D possibly matching TRBD2 (5 bases). CDR1 MNHNS and CDR2 SASEGT come from the germline V gene. The CDR3 covers 16 residues. The V gene lost 5 bases and the J gene lost 2 bases, with 16 bases spanning the gap. CDR3 coding DNA: TGTGCCAGCAGTCATGGGCTAGCTGGCCCCTACAATGAGCAGTTCTTC. It is translated as CASSHGLAGPYNEQFF.

This clonotype has more than one count but fewer than ten. V gene TRBV19 combines with J gene TRBJ2-7, with 12 bases identical to TRBD2. Germline CDR1 is LNHDA and CDR2 is SQIVND (reference sequence). The CDR3 is made up of 17 amino acids. The V segment lost 5 bases and the J segment 1 base; nucleotides outside the gene matches: 9. CDR3: CASSSLAGGDTSYEQYF. The CDR3 bases are TGTGCCAGTAGTTCACTAGCGGGAGGCGACACTTCCTACGAGCAGTACTTC.

Remarks on this clonotype: An end of the junction differs from the germline gene, which may be a read error. This sequence joins TRBV4-1 and TRBJ2-2; possibly TRBD1 or TRBD2 for D (5 bases each). From germline, CDR1 is MGHRA and CDR2 YSYEKL. The CDR3 covers 14 residues. CDR3 in amino acids: CAGSRGRNTGELFF. CDR3 sequence (DNA): TGCGCCGGCAGCCGGGGCAGAAACACCGGGGAGCTGTTTTTT.

Details on this clonotype: A read error may produce the germline difference seen at one junction end. The chain combines TRBV9 with TRBJ1-3; D perhaps matches TRBD1 (5 bases). Germline lookup yields CDR1 SGDLS and CDR2 YYNGEE. CDR3 length equals 14 residues. CDR3 sequence reads: CASGPGVSGNTISF. CDR3 nucleotide sequence: TGTGCCAGCGGACCGGGGGTATCTGGAAACACCATATCTTTT.

By share of the sample, this clonotype is medium-sized. The chain couples TRBV10-3 to TRBJ2-3; the match to TRBD2 covers 9 bases. CDR1 is ENHRY, CDR2 SYGVKD, per germline. Trimming took 4 bases from V and 6 from J; bases not matched to a gene: 5. This CDR3 comprises 14 residues. CDR3 nucleotide sequence: TGTGCCATCAGTGGAAGAGCGGGGGGCGATACGCAGTATTTT. This codes for CAISGRAGGDTQYF.

This clonotype appeared a few times. The gene calls are TRBV6-5 and TRBJ2-7; 8 positions agree with TRBD1. The germline CDR1 and CDR2 sequences are MNHEY and SVGAGI. The CDR3 has 17 amino acids. V trimming: 4 bases; J trimming: 0 bases; junction bases outside the gene matches: 11. The DNA of the CDR3 is TGTGCCAGCAGTTCAGACTGGAGGACAGGGCTCTCCTACGAGCAGTACTTC. Amino acids: CASSSDWRTGLSYEQYF.

The rearrangement links TRBV25-1 to TRBJ2-7, with D possibly matching TRBD2 (5 bases). Germline V CDR1 and CDR2: MGHDK, SYGVNS. This CDR3 region has 13 residues. V lost 3 bases and J lost 4, with 10 bases in between. The CDR3 is CASSDRWTYEQYF. CDR3 DNA sequence: TGTGCCAGCAGTGATCGCTGGACTTACGAGCAGTACTTC.

The rearrangement links TRBV12-3 or TRBV12-4 to TRBJ2-3; no definite D call. V lost 7 bases and J 0 bases, leaving 11 bases between the germline ends. This CDR3 is built from 14 residues. The CDR3 is CASKVGRSTDTQYF. In nucleotides, the CDR3 is TGTGCCAGCAAAGTAGGCAGGAGCACAGATACGCAGTATTTT.

This clonotype came up a few times. This chain links TRBV6-5 with TRBJ2-7, with 7 bases aligning to TRBD1. The CDR3 runs 14 residues. Trimming removed 5 bases from V and 2 bases from J; junction bases left unmatched: 6. CDR1 and CDR2 from the germline V gene are MNHEY and SVGAGI. CDR3 bases: TGTGCCAGCAGTCAGGGACAGCGCACCTACGAGCAGTACTTC. Amino acid sequence: CASSQGQRTYEQYF.

In this sample, this clonotype turned up once. V usage is TRBV14 and J usage is TRBJ1-3; a weak D match, TRBD1 (5 bases). The CDR3 has 15 amino acids. Looked up from germline, CDR1 is SGHDN and CDR2 is FVKESK. Trimming took 4 bases from V and 0 from J, leaving 10 bases between them. CDR3 region: CASSLRARSGNTIYF. CDR3 coding DNA: TGTGCCAGCAGCCTCAGGGCCCGCTCTGGAAACACCATATATTTT.

This chain uses TRBV5-8 with TRBJ2-2; no firm D call. Looked up from germline, CDR1 is SGHTS and CDR2 is YDEGEE. V was pared by 0 bases and J by 5 bases, with 8 bases between. The CDR3 totals 14 residues. CDR3 sequence: CASSLAFGTGELFF. The CDR3 region has the DNA TGTGCCAGCAGCTTGGCCTTCGGGACCGGGGAGCTGTTTTTT.

This clonotype was seen at least ten times. This chain joins TRBV28 and TRBJ1-2; no reliable D call. This CDR3 region has 14 residues. Germline CDR1 MDHEN, CDR2 SYDVKM. Trimming removed 10 bases at V and 2 bases at J, with 17 bases between. CDR3 residues: CAILRPEINYGYTF. CDR3 DNA: TGTGCCATCCTGCGGCCGGAGATAAACTATGGCTACACCTTC.

This clonotype was observed a few times. The V call is TRBV2, the J call TRBJ1-5; no clear D gene. The CDR3 has 15 amino acids. Germline V lookup: CDR1 SNHLY, CDR2 FYNNEI. Trimming left V 6 bases short and J 1 base short, with 13 bases between. Written as DNA, the CDR3 is TGTGCCAGCAGAACTGGACGCGAGAGCAATCAGCCCCAGCATTTT. As protein: CASRTGRESNQPQHF.

This clonotype was seen many times. A much more abundant neighbour one base away suggests this may be a read error. The J gene is TRBJ2-7, the V gene TRBV5-5; D gene ambiguous. Between the trimmed V and J ends, which lost 3 bases and 5 bases, there was a span of 18 bases. This CDR3 is built from 15 residues. The germline V gene has CDR1 SGHKS and CDR2 YYEKEE (reference sequence). CDR3 sequence: CASSWFSPAGDEQYF. The DNA for the CDR3 is TGTGCCAGCAGCTGGTTTAGCCCGGCCGGCGACGAGCAGTACTTC.

This clonotype is labeled medium-sized. V and J are TRBV12-3 or TRBV12-4 and TRBJ1-6; 7 positions agree with TRBD1. The V gene end was trimmed by 7 bases and the J gene end by 6 bases; junction bases not matched to a gene: 6. CDR3 length equals 14 residues. In DNA, the CDR3 is TGTGCCAGCAACAGGGGTGGCGGTAATTCACCCCTCCACTTT. It codes for CASNRGGGNSPLHF.